This is a list of T cell receptor beta chains from one sample in a study of T cells after yellow fever vaccination. Using its own MiXCR run on the 5' RACE reads, TCRdb lists one record per CDR3 protein. The sample includes 300,000 to 400,000 distinct CDR3 sequences, 3% to 4.5% of them seen just once. This sample comprised PBMCs, obtained 5 days after the yellow fever booster vaccination. These receptors were obtained from a man between 18 and 29 years old who received the YFV17D yellow fever vaccine. Each CDR3 is given with its conserved first and last residue. A D gene is named only where the DNA matches it firmly. Clone size is stated in some rows and not others, as once, few, many or a class when expanded.

v_call: TRBV19
d_call: TRBD1
clone_size: NA
j_call: TRBJ2-5
cdr3_aa: CASSTFQGEETQYF
cdr3_nt: TGTGCCAGTAGTACGTTCCAGGGGGAAGAGACCCAGTACTTC

v_call: TRBV29-1
d_call: NA
clone_size: NA
j_call: TRBJ2-3
cdr3_aa: CSSRGGGRSDTQYF
cdr3_nt: TGCAGCTCCCGCGGTGGGGGTAGGTCAGATACGCAGTATTTT

v_call: TRBV4-1
d_call: NA
clone_size: NA
j_call: TRBJ2-1
cdr3_aa: CASSQDSPGGTEQFF
cdr3_nt: TGCGCCAGCAGCCAAGATAGCCCCGGTGGTACTGAGCAGTTCTTC

v_call: TRBV18
d_call: NA
clone_size: NA
j_call: TRBJ2-1
cdr3_aa: CASSPLGGYNEQFF
cdr3_nt: TGTGCCAGCTCACCATTGGGGGGATACAATGAGCAGTTCTTC

v_call: TRBV7-6
d_call: TRBD2
clone_size: many
j_call: TRBJ2-2
cdr3_aa: CASSARLAGAGAGELFF
cdr3_nt: TGTGCCAGCAGCGCGAGACTAGCGGGGGCCGGCGCCGGGGAGCTGTTTTTT

v_call: TRBV7-9
d_call: NA
clone_size: many
j_call: TRBJ2-1
cdr3_aa: CASSQGGYNEQFF
cdr3_nt: TGTGCCAGCAGCCAGGGGGGCTACAATGAGCAGTTCTTC

v_call: TRBV12-3/TRBV12-4
d_call: TRBD2
clone_size: NA
j_call: TRBJ2-1
cdr3_aa: CASSPNPLAGGGEQFF
cdr3_nt: TGTGCCAGCAGTCCAAACCCGCTAGCGGGGGGGGGTGAGCAGTTCTTC

v_call: TRBV12-3/TRBV12-4
d_call: NA
clone_size: many
j_call: TRBJ2-7
cdr3_aa: CASSLRLPYEQYF
cdr3_nt: TGTGCCAGCAGTCTAAGGCTACCCTACGAGCAGTACTTC

v_call: TRBV5-5
d_call: NA
clone_size: many
j_call: TRBJ2-1
cdr3_aa: CASSLHGGKYNEQFF
cdr3_nt: TGTGCCAGCAGCTTACACGGGGGCAAATACAATGAGCAGTTCTTC

v_call: TRBV2
d_call: NA
clone_size: few
j_call: TRBJ1-2
cdr3_aa: CASTIDSYGYTF
cdr3_nt: TGTGCCAGCACCATCGACAGCTATGGCTACACCTTC